A selection of T cell receptor beta chains follows, all from one sample in a study of identical twins. TCRdb passed the 5' RACE reads through MiXCR, listing each CDR3 protein once. The sample has about 260,000 distinct CDR3 sequences; roughly 7% are singletons. The same specimen was also included in a second study, on yellow fever vaccine responses in identical twins.

The sequenced sample was memory (CD45RO+) T cells sorted from blood. The receptors shown here come from a woman aged 18-35 years in good health. CDR3s include the opening cysteine and the closing phenylalanine or tryptophan. A D gene is named only where the DNA matches it firmly. Some rows mark clone size as missing; the rest say once, few, many or name a class of expanded clone.

J: TRBJ1-3; size: .; V: TRBV10-3; D: .; CDR3: CAISDVRQGNTIYF; DNA: TGTGCCATCAGTGATGTACGGCAAGGAAACACCATATATTTT
J: TRBJ2-5; size: .; V: TRBV29-1; D: .; CDR3: CSVDGLTQETQYF; DNA: TGCAGCGTGGACGGACTAACCCAAGAGACCCAGTACTTC
J: TRBJ1-4; size: many; V: TRBV20-1; D: .; CDR3: CSARDPKWGEKLFF; DNA: TGCAGTGCTAGAGACCCAAAGTGGGGTGAAAAACTGTTTTTT
J: TRBJ1-1; size: many; V: TRBV9; D: .; CDR3: CASSVGDGGTEAFF; DNA: TGTGCCAGCAGCGTAGGAGACGGTGGCACTGAAGCTTTCTTT
J: TRBJ2-1; size: few; V: TRBV5-6; D: .; CDR3: CASSGENEQFF; DNA: TGTGCCAGCAGCGGAGAGAATGAGCAGTTCTTC
J: TRBJ2-3; size: .; V: TRBV7-9; D: .; CDR3: CASSLLAGGFSTDTQYF; DNA: TGTGCCAGCAGCTTACTCGCTGGCGGGTTTAGCACAGATACGCAGTATTTT
J: TRBJ2-7; size: medium-sized; V: TRBV7-9; D: .; CDR3: CASSAHRVGEQYF; DNA: TGTGCCAGCAGCGCCCACAGGGTCGGGGAGCAGTACTTC
J: TRBJ1-2; size: many; V: TRBV7-9; D: TRBD1; CDR3: CASITTGTRGYTF; DNA: TGTGCCAGCATCACGACAGGGACCCGTGGCTACACCTTC
J: TRBJ1-6; size: .; V: TRBV3-1; D: .; CDR3: CASSPQAGYSPLHF; DNA: TGTGCCAGCAGCCCGCAGGCTGGGTATTCACCCCTCCACTTT
J: TRBJ2-2; size: many; V: TRBV10-3; D: .; CDR3: CAADSPNTGELFF; DNA: TGTGCCGCGGACAGTCCGAACACCGGGGAGCTGTTTTTT
J: TRBJ2-3; size: many; V: TRBV7-9; D: TRBD2; CDR3: CASSLAGGPTDTQYF; DNA: TGTGCCAGCAGCTTAGCGGGAGGGCCAACAGATACGCAGTATTTT
J: TRBJ2-3; size: many; V: TRBV5-1; D: TRBD2; CDR3: CASSKTSGSTTDTQYF; DNA: TGCGCCAGCAGCAAGACTAGCGGGAGTACGACAGATACGCAGTATTTT
J: TRBJ2-3; size: .; V: TRBV20-1; D: .; CDR3: CSAPRTDTQYF; DNA: TGCAGTGCCCCTCGCACAGATACGCAGTATTTT
J: TRBJ2-2; size: few; V: TRBV20-1; D: .; CDR3: CSARDFRDGELFF; DNA: TGCAGTGCTAGAGATTTTCGGGACGGGGAGCTGTTTTTT
J: TRBJ2-3; size: .; V: TRBV24-1; D: TRBD1; CDR3: CATSDSGTGGAYTQYF; DNA: TGTGCCACCAGTGATTCCGGGACAGGGGGGGCATATACGCAGTATTTT
J: TRBJ2-1; size: many; V: TRBV3-1; D: .; CDR3: CASSQPKRNEQFF; DNA: TGTGCCAGCAGCCAACCTAAGCGCAATGAGCAGTTCTTC
J: TRBJ2-7; size: .; V: TRBV20-1; D: .; CDR3: CSARDGGSTSYEQYF; DNA: TGCAGTGCTCGGGATGGGGGATCCACCTCCTACGAGCAGTACTTC
J: TRBJ1-1; size: many; V: TRBV2; D: .; CDR3: CASTRENTEAFF; DNA: TGTGCCAGCACCCGGGAAAACACTGAAGCTTTCTTT
J: TRBJ2-2; size: .; V: TRBV10-3; D: .; CDR3: CAISGQATGELFF; DNA: TGTGCCATCAGTGGACAGGCTACCGGGGAGCTGTTTTTT
J: TRBJ2-1; size: many; V: TRBV11-1; D: TRBD1; CDR3: CASSPHSGQGEQFF; DNA: TGTGCCAGCAGCCCCCACTCCGGACAGGGAGAGCAGTTCTTC
J: TRBJ2-7; size: few; V: TRBV12-3/TRBV12-4; D: .; CDR3: CASSLVKAYEQYF; DNA: TGTGCCAGCAGTTTGGTCAAAGCCTACGAGCAGTACTTC
J: TRBJ2-1; size: many; V: TRBV2; D: TRBD2; CDR3: CASSGHISGGADEQFF; DNA: TGTGCCAGCAGTGGTCATATTAGCGGGGGGGCCGATGAGCAGTTCTTC
J: TRBJ1-5; size: many; V: TRBV12-3/TRBV12-4; D: .; CDR3: CASSQTDSNQPQHF; DNA: TGTGCCAGCAGCCAGACAGATAGCAATCAGCCCCAGCATTTT
J: TRBJ2-3; size: few; V: TRBV14; D: .; CDR3: CASSHLSTDTQYF; DNA: TGTGCCAGCAGCCATCTTTCCACAGATACGCAGTATTTT
J: TRBJ1-2; size: many; V: TRBV5-1; D: .; CDR3: CASSSTQSSYGYTF; DNA: TGCGCCAGCAGCAGCACACAGAGCTCCTATGGCTACACCTTC
J: TRBJ2-1; size: few; V: TRBV29-1; D: .; CDR3: CSAAPTKGHEQFF; DNA: TGCAGCGCCGCCCCGACTAAGGGCCATGAGCAGTTCTTC
J: TRBJ2-1; size: few; V: TRBV4-2; D: .; CDR3: CASSQDGQSSYNEQFF; DNA: TGTGCCAGCAGCCAAGACGGACAGAGCTCCTACAATGAGCAGTTCTTC
J: TRBJ2-1; size: .; V: TRBV28; D: .; CDR3: CASSLVVLTYNEQFF; DNA: TGTGCCAGCAGTTTAGTGGTATTAACCTACAATGAGCAGTTCTTC
J: TRBJ2-3; size: few; V: TRBV12-3/TRBV12-4; D: TRBD2; CDR3: CASSPAGLAGGAGDTQYF; DNA: TGTGCTAGCAGTCCGGCAGGGCTAGCGGGGGGCGCGGGGGATACGCAGTATTTT
J: TRBJ2-1; size: .; V: TRBV12-3/TRBV12-4; D: .; CDR3: CASRATSVYNEQFF; DNA: TGTGCCAGCCGAGCGACCAGCGTATACAATGAGCAGTTCTTC
J: TRBJ2-1; size: .; V: TRBV24-1; D: .; CDR3: CATSDPPRVGYNEQFF; DNA: TGTGCCACCAGTGATCCCCCCAGGGTGGGGTACAATGAGCAGTTCTTC
J: TRBJ2-6; size: few; V: TRBV6-5; D: .; CDR3: CASSYSGAGANVLTF; DNA: TGTGCCAGCAGTTACAGCGGCGCAGGGGCCAACGTCCTGACTTTC
J: TRBJ2-4; size: many; V: TRBV10-2; D: .; CDR3: CASSEWGSSLAKNIQYF; DNA: TGCGCCAGCAGTGAGTGGGGCAGCTCATTAGCCAAAAACATTCAGTACTTC
J: TRBJ2-5; size: many; V: TRBV12-3/TRBV12-4; D: TRBD2; CDR3: CASRRNRVASGSQETQYF; DNA: TGTGCCAGCAGACGTAACCGGGTGGCTAGCGGGAGCCAAGAGACCCAGTACTTC
J: TRBJ2-1; size: many; V: TRBV7-8; D: TRBD2; CDR3: CASSRVAGVNEQFF; DNA: TGTGCCAGCAGCAGAGTAGCGGGGGTCAATGAGCAGTTCTTC